The T cell receptor (beta chain) described here comes from a study of graft-versus-host responses after intestinal transplantation. As for the study in general: Grafts that recipients had were multivisceral, liver-intestinal, or isolated intestinal transplants. The study gave all recipients anti-thymocyte globulin induction, then tacrolimus and steroids for about 3 years. Study conclusions and caveats: The presence of high graft-versus-host to host-versus-graft clonal ratios in allografts characterized patients with graft-donor T cell macrochimerism. Early post-transplant declines in HvG were associated with peak levels of circulating GvH clones.

The CDR3 is 15 amino acids. V gave up 6 bases and J gave up 0 bases; unmatched junction bases: 4. Germline V CDR1 and CDR2: ENHRY, SYGVKD. Profiling relied on immunoSEQ multiplex PCR, and the TCRdb table lists in-frame clones only, not all of them. The data show around 130,000 clones, around 90% seen once. Of note for this clone: Its specificity is not known.

This receptor was obtained from a human donor who received an intestinal transplant. The chain uses TRBV10-3 and TRBJ2-2; 7 positions agree with TRBD2. The sample here was unstimulated CD4+ T cells sorted from spleen or lymph node cells, taken before intestinal transplant. CDR3 sequence: CAIRTTSANTGELFF. The CDR3 DNA sequence: TGTGCCATCAGAACAACTAGCGCGAACACCGGGGAGCTGTTTTTT.